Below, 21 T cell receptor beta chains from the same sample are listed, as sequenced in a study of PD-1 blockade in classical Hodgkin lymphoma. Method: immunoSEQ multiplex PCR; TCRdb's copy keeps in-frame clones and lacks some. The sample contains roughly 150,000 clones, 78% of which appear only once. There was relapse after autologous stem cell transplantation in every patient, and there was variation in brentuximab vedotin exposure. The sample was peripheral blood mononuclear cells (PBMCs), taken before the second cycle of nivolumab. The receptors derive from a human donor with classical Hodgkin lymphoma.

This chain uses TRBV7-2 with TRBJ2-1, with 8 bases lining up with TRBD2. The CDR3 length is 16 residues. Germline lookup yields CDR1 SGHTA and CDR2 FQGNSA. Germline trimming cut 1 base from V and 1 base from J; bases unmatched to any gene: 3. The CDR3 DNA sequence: TGTGCCAGCAGCTTAGGGACTAGCAGGTCCTACAATGAGCAGTTCTTC. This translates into CASSLGTSRSYNEQFF.

The DNA of the CDR3 is TGTGCCAGCAGCCTCCCTGGGACCGGGAACTATGGCTACACCTTC. Amino acid sequence: CASSLPGTGNYGYTF. The gene calls are TRBV5-8 and TRBJ1-2; perhaps TRBD1 as D (5 bases). The CDR3 is made up of 15 amino acids. Germline V gene data show CDR1 as SGHTS and CDR2 as YDEGEE. V lost 4 bases, J lost 2 bases, and 15 bases lay in between.

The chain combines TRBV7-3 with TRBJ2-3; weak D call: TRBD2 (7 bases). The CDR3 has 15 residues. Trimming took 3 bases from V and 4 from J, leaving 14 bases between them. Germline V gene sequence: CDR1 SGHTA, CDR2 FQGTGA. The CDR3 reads CASSFSRGGADTQYF. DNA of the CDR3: TGTGCCAGCAGCTTCTCGCGAGGGGGGGCAGATACGCAGTATTTT.

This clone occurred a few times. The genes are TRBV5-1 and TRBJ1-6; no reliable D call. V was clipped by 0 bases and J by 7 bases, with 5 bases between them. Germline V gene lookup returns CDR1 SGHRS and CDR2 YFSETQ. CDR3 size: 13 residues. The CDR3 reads CASSLVQNSPLHF. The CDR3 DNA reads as TGCGCCAGCAGCTTGGTGCAGAATTCACCCCTCCACTTT.

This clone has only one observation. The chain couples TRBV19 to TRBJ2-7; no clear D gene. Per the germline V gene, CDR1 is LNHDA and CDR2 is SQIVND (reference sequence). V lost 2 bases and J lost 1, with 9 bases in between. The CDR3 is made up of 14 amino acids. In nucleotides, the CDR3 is TGTGCCAGTAGTATAATAGCTTTTTCCTACGAGCAGTACTTC. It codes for CASSIIAFSYEQYF.

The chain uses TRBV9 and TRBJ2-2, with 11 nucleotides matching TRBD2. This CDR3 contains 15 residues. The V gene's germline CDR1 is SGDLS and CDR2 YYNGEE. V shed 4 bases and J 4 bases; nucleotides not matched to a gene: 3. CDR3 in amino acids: CASSTSGSRTGELFF. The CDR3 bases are TGTGCCAGCAGCACTAGCGGGAGCCGCACCGGGGAGCTGTTTTTT.

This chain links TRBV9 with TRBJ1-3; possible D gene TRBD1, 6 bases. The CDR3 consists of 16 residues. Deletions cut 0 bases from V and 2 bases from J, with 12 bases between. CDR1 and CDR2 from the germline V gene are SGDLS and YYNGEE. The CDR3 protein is CASSVGGRDAGNTIYF. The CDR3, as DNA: TGTGCCAGCAGCGTAGGGGGGCGGGATGCTGGAAACACCATATATTTT.

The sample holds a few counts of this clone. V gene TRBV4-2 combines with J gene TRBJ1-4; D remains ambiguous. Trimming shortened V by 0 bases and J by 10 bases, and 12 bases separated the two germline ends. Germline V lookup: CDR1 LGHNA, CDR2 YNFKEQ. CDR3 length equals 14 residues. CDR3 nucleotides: TGTGCCAGCAGCCAAGATCAAGAGGTGTTAAAACTGTTTTTT. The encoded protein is CASSQDQEVLKLFF.

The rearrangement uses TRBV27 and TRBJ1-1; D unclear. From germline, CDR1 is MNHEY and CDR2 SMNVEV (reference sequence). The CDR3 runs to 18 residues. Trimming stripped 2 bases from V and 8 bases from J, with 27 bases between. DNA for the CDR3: TGTGCCAGCAGTTTACCAAGAAAATCCGCCGTGGAGGAAAAGGAAGCTTTCTTT. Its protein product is CASSLPRKSAVEEKEAFF.

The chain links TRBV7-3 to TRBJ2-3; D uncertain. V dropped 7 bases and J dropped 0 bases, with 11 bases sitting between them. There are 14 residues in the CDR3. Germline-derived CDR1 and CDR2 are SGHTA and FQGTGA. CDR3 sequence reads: CASKESRSTDTQYF. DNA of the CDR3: TGTGCCAGCAAGGAGAGCAGAAGCACAGATACGCAGTATTTT.

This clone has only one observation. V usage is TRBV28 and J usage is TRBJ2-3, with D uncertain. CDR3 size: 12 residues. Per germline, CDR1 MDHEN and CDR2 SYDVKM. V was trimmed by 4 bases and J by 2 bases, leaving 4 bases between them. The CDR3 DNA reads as TGTGCCAGCAGTTCGGACACAGATACGCAGTATTTT. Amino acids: CASSSDTDTQYF.

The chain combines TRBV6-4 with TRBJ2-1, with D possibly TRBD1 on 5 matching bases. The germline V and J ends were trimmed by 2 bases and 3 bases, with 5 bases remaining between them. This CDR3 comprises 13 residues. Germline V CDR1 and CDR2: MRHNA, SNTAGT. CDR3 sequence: CASSDDSYNEQFF. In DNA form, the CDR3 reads TGTGCCAGCAGTGACGACAGCTACAATGAGCAGTTCTTC.

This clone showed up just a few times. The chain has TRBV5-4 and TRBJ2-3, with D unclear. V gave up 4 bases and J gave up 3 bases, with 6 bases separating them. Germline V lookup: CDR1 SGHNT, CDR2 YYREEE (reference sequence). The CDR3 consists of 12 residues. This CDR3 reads CASSGQTDTQYF. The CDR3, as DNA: TGTGCCAGCAGCGGGCAAACAGATACGCAGTATTTT.

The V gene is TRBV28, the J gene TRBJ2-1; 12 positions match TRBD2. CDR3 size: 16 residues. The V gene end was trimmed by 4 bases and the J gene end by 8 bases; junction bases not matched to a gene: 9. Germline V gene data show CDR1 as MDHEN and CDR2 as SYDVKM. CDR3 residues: CASSSPGLAGTHEQFF. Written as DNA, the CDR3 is TGTGCCAGCAGTTCACCAGGACTAGCGGGAACGCATGAGCAGTTCTTC.

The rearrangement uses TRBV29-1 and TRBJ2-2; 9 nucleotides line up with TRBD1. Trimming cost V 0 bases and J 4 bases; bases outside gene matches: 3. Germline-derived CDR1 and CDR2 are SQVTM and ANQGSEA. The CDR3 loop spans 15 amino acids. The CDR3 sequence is CSVEEYRGRTGELFF. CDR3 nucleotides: TGCAGCGTTGAAGAATACAGGGGGCGCACCGGGGAGCTGTTTTTT.

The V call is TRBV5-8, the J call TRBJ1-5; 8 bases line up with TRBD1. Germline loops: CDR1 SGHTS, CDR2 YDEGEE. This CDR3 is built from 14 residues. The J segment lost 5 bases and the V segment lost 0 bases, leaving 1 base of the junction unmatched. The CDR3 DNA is TGTGCCAGCAGCTTGGGACAGGGGTATCAGCCCCAGCATTTT. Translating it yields CASSLGQGYQPQHF.

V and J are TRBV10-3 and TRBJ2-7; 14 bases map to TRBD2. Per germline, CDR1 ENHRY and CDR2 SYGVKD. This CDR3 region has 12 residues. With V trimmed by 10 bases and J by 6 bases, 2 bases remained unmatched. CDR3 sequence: CATGTSGSEQYF. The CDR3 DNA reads TGTGCCACCGGGACTAGCGGGAGCGAGCAGTACTTC.

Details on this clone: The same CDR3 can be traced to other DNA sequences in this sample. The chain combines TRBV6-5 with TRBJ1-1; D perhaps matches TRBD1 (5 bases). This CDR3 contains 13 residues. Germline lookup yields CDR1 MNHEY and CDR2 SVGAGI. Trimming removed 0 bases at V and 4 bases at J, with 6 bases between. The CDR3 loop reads CASSYSQGTEAFF. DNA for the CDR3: TGTGCCAGCAGTTACTCCCAGGGCACTGAAGCTTTCTTT.

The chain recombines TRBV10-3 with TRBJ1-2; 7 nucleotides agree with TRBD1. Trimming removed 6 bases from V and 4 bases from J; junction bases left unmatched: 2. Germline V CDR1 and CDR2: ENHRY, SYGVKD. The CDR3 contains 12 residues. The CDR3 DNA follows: TGTGCCATCAGCCGGGACAGCTATGGCTACACCTTC. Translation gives CAISRDSYGYTF.

The CDR3 loop is CASSQSPTYEQYF. Written as DNA, the CDR3 is TGTGCCAGCAGCCAATCGCCAACCTACGAGCAGTACTTC. The V gene is TRBV27, the J gene TRBJ2-7; no definite D call. The CDR3 has 13 residues. From germline, CDR1 is MNHEY and CDR2 SMNVEV (reference sequence). The V gene lost 6 bases and the J gene lost 2 bases, with 11 bases spanning the gap.

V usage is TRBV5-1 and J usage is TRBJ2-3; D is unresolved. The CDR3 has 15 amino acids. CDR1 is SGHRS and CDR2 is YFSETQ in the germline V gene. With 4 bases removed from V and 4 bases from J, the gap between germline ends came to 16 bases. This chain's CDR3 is CASSLWVTLADTQYF. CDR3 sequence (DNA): TGCGCCAGCAGCCTGTGGGTCACCTTAGCAGATACGCAGTATTTT.